The rows below give T cell receptor beta chains drawn from one sample of a study of blood T cell repertoires in COVID-19. Some clones are missing from TCRdb's copy, which holds only in-frame ones; the method was immunoSEQ multiplex PCR. The sample gives 200,000 to 300,000 clones, around 84% of which show up once; around 2.4% is in the top ten. The specimen sequenced was peripheral blood. These receptors were obtained from a man aged 40-55 years who had recovered from COVID-19. CDR3s include the opening cysteine and the closing phenylalanine or tryptophan. A D gene is named only where the DNA matches it firmly. The size field is filled for only some rows; it gives once, few, many or a size class.

TRBD2 TRBJ2-1 TRBV11-2 . TGTGCCAGCAGCTTCAGCGGGGGGGTTTACAATGAGCAGTTCTTC CASSFSGGVYNEQFF
TRBD1 TRBJ1-1 TRBV6-6 . TGTGCCAGCAGACTAGGGACAGCGAACACTGAAGCTTTCTTT CASRLGTANTEAFF
. TRBJ2-5 TRBV11-3 . TGTGCCAGCAGCTTCAGTGTACAAGAGACCCAGTACTTC CASSFSVQETQYF
. TRBJ2-3 TRBV9 . TGTGCCAGCAGCGCTCAAATAGAGGGACTCTTACGCACAGATACGCAGTATTTT CASSAQIEGLLRTDTQYF
. TRBJ2-7 TRBV5-1 . TGCGCCAGCAGCTTGGAAGGAGCAGGGCTCGGGGAGCAGTACTTC CASSLEGAGLGEQYF
TRBD1 TRBJ2-1 TRBV9 . TGTGCCAGCAGCGCAGGACAGGATACCTACAATGAGCAGTTCTTC CASSAGQDTYNEQFF
. TRBJ1-3 TRBV30 . TGTGCCTGGCCCAGGGGCTCCTCCTCTGGAAACACCATATATTTT CAWPRGSSSGNTIYF
. TRBJ2-7 TRBV11-2 . TGTGCCAGCACCCAAGGCGGAACCTACGAGCAGTACTTC CASTQGGTYEQYF
. TRBJ1-4 TRBV12-3/TRBV12-4 . TGTGCCAGCAGTTCGGCGGGTGAAAAACTGTTTTTT CASSSAGEKLFF
TRBD2 TRBJ2-7 TRBV7-9 . TGTGCCAGCAGCTTAGAAGGTCTAGCGGGGTCCTACGAGCAGTACTTC CASSLEGLAGSYEQYF
TRBD1 TRBJ1-5 TRBV27 few TGTGCCAGCAGTTACAGGGGAAAGGGGCAGCCCCAGCATTTT CASSYRGKGQPQHF
. TRBJ2-3 TRBV14 . TGTGCCAGCAGCCCCAGGGTCCCCACAGATACGCAGTATTTT CASSPRVPTDTQYF
. TRBJ1-3 TRBV7-2 . TGTGCCAGCAGTGGGGGGAGAAACTCTGGAAACACCATATATTTT CASSGGRNSGNTIYF
TRBD1 TRBJ2-7 TRBV19 . TGTGCCAGTAGTGACTACGGGACAGGGGCTTACGAGCAGTACTTC CASSDYGTGAYEQYF
TRBD1 TRBJ1-2 TRBV30 . TGTGCCTGGAGTGAGGTGGACAGGGTCTATGGCTACACCTTC CAWSEVDRVYGYTF
. TRBJ2-7 TRBV6-6 . TGTGCCAGCAGTTACGCCACAGGCCGTACCTACGAGCAGTACTTC CASSYATGRTYEQYF
. TRBJ2-1 TRBV19 . TGTGCCAGTAGTGGGAGTATATACAATGAGCAGTTCTTC CASSGSIYNEQFF
TRBD1 TRBJ1-6 TRBV11-2 . TGTGCCAGCAGATCACAGGGGGCCGGTTCACCCCTCCACTTT CASRSQGAGSPLHF
TRBD1 TRBJ1-1 TRBV19 . TGTGCCAGTAGTATCGAAACGTCGAGGGGGCAAGGGCACACTGAAGCTTTCTTT CASSIETSRGQGHTEAFF
. TRBJ1-1 TRBV12-3/TRBV12-4 once TGTGCCAGCAGTTTTGTCGGACAGATGGAAGCTTTCTTT CASSFVGQMEAFF
. TRBJ1-6 TRBV4-1 . TGCGCCAGCAGCCAAGGACCTTGGCAGGATAATTCACCCCTCCACTTT CASSQGPWQDNSPLHF
TRBD1 TRBJ1-2 TRBV5-3 . TGTGCCAGAAGCCAGCCCGGGACAGGGAAAATGCCTTATGGCTACACCTTC CARSQPGTGKMPYGYTF
TRBD1 TRBJ1-1 TRBV11-3 . TGTGCCAGCAAACCAGGGAGGACAGGGGTTACTGAAGCTTTCTTT CASKPGRTGVTEAFF